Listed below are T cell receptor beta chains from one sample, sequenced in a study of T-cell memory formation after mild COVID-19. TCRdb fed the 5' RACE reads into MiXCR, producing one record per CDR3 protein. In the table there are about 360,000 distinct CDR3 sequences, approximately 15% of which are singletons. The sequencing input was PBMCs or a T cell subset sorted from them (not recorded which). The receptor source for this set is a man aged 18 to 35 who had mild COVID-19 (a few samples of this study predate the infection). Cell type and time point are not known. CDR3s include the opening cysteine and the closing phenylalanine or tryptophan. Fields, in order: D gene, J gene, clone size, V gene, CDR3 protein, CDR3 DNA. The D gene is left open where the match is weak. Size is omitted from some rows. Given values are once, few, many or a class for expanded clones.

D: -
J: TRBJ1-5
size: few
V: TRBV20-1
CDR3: CSARRGPLNQPQHF
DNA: TGCAGTGCTAGGCGGGGGCCGCTAAATCAGCCCCAGCATTTT

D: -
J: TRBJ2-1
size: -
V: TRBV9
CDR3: CASSLGNTGNEQFF
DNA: TGTGCCAGCTCCCTAGGGAACACAGGCAATGAGCAGTTCTTC

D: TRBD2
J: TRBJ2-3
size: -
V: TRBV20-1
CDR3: CSGTGTSGGRTDTQYF
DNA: TGCAGTGGGACCGGGACTAGCGGGGGCCGCACAGATACGCAGTATTTT

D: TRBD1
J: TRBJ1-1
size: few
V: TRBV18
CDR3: CASSTTGGLMNTEAFF
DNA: TGTGCCAGCTCGACGACAGGGGGCCTCATGAACACTGAAGCTTTCTTT

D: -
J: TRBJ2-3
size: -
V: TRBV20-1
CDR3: CSARLTADLSDTQYF
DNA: TGCAGTGCTAGGCTTACGGCGGATTTATCAGATACGCAGTATTTT

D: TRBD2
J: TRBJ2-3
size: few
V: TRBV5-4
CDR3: CASSKRTSGGTDTQYF
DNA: TGTGCCAGCAGCAAACGGACTAGCGGGGGTACAGATACGCAGTATTTT

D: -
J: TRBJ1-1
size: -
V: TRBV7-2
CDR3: CASREENTEAFF
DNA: TGTGCCAGCAGGGAAGAGAACACTGAAGCTTTCTTT

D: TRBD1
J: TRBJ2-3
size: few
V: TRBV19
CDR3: CATSGGTHTQYF
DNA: TGTGCCACCTCAGGGGGCACACATACGCAGTATTTT

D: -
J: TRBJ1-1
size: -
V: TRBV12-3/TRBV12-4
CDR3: CASSLGGDQAFF
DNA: TGTGCCAGCAGTTTAGGCGGGGACCAAGCTTTCTTT

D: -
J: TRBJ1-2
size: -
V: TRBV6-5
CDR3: CASSYSYREYGYTF
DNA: TGTGCCAGCAGTTACTCCTACAGGGAATATGGCTACACCTTC

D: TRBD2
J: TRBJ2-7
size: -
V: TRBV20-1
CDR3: CSARKSGGPYEQYF
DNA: TGCAGTGCTAGAAAGAGCGGGGGCCCCTACGAGCAGTACTTC

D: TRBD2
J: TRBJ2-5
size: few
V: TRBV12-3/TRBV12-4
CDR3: CASSGTSAETQYF
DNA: TGTGCCAGCAGTGGCACTAGCGCAGAGACCCAGTACTTC

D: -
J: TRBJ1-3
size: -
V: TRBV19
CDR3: CASRFSGLIFSGNTIYF
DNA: TGTGCCAGTAGGTTCTCCGGACTGATTTTCTCTGGAAACACCATATATTTT

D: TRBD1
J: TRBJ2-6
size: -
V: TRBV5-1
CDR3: CASSSGQGPPSGANVLTF
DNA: TGCGCCAGCAGCTCGGGACAGGGGCCCCCCTCTGGGGCCAACGTCCTGACTTTC

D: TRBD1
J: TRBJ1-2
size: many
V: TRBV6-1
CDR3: CASSEMGTGRISYTF
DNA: TGTGCCAGCAGTGAAATGGGGACAGGGAGGATTAGCTACACCTTC

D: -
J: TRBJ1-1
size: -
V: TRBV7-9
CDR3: CASSPGWGENTEAFF
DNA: TGTGCCAGCAGCCCCGGCTGGGGCGAGAACACTGAAGCTTTCTTT

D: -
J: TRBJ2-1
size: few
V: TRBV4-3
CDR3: CASSRSMGFEQFF
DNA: TGCGCCAGCAGCCGCTCCATGGGATTTGAGCAGTTCTTC

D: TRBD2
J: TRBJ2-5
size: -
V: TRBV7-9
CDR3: CASSGMTSGGPYQETQYF
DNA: TGTGCCAGCAGCGGAATGACTAGCGGGGGGCCGTACCAAGAGACCCAGTACTTC

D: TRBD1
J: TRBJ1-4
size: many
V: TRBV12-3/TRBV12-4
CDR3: CASSLTGVNEKLFF
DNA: TGTGCCAGCAGCCTGACAGGGGTGAATGAAAAACTGTTTTTT

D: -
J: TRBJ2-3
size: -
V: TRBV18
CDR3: CASSNGQASTDTQYF
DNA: TGTGCCAGCTCTAACGGACAAGCTAGCACAGATACGCAGTATTTT

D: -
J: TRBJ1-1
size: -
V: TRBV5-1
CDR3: CASSLALGANTEAFF
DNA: TGCGCCAGCAGCTTGGCTCTGGGGGCGAACACTGAAGCTTTCTTT

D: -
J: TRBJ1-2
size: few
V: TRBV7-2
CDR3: CASSFWGRGDGYTF
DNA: TGTGCCAGCAGCTTCTGGGGGCGCGGGGATGGCTACACCTTC

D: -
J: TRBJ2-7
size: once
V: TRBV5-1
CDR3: CASSLDRALYEQYF
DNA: TGCGCCAGCAGCTTGGACAGGGCCCTCTACGAGCAGTACTTC

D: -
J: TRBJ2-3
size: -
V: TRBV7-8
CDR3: CASSPLVSRRTDTQYF
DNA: TGTGCCAGCAGCCCCTTGGTTAGCCGACGCACAGATACGCAGTATTTT

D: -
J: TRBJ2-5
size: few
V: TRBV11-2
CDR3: CASSPSLGGQETQYF
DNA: TGTGCCAGCAGCCCTTCCCTCGGGGGACAGGAGACCCAGTACTTC